This is a list of T cell receptor beta chains from one sample in a study of T cell repertoires in cytomegalovirus infection. MiXCR, applied by TCRdb to the reads, yields one record per CDR3 protein. The sample lists some 390,000 distinct CDR3 sequences, roughly 20% occurring once. The sample was PBMCs. The source is a human donor in good health (CMV status not recorded). Some clones in this sample may be carry-over from other donors' samples. Both conserved end residues are part of each CDR3. The D gene is left open where the match is weak. Expanded clones get a size class; other rows say once, few or many, or leave the size out.

CDR3nt	CDR3aa	d_gene	v_gene	abundance	j_gene
TGTGCCAGCAGATCGGCACAGAGCACAGATACGCAGTATTTT	CASRSAQSTDTQYF	-	TRBV12-3/TRBV12-4	many	TRBJ2-3
TGTGCCAGCCTTCGTCGGCAGGGCGGCTACACCTTC	CASLRRQGGYTF	-	TRBV7-2	-	TRBJ1-2
TGTGCCAGCTCACCCAGCGGGAGTGCATCAGATACGCAGTATTTT	CASSPSGSASDTQYF	TRBD2	TRBV18	-	TRBJ2-3
TGTGCCACCGCGAGACAGTCATACCATGAAGCTTTCTTT	CATARQSYHEAFF	-	TRBV7-8	-	TRBJ1-1
TGTGCCAGCAGCTTTCAGCCTCCCTATGGCTACACCTTC	CASSFQPPYGYTF	-	TRBV7-2	many	TRBJ1-2
TGTGCCACTTGGCGGAAGGGGGCGAATTACGAGCAGTACTTC	CATWRKGANYEQYF	TRBD1	TRBV28	once	TRBJ2-7
TGTGCCACCAGTGACCCGGGACAGCTAGCAGATACGCAGTATTTT	CATSDPGQLADTQYF	TRBD1	TRBV24-1	-	TRBJ2-3
TGCAGTGCTAGAGACCCGGTAGGGCCGTGGGTCAGTGAGCAGTTCTTC	CSARDPVGPWVSEQFF	-	TRBV20-1	few	TRBJ2-1
TGCAGCGTTGGACTAGCGGGAGGGTCTGAGCAGTTCTTC	CSVGLAGGSEQFF	TRBD2	TRBV29-1	few	TRBJ2-1
TGTGCCAGCAGCTTCAAACCCGACAGGGGATACACAGATACGCAGTATTTT	CASSFKPDRGYTDTQYF	TRBD1	TRBV7-8	few	TRBJ2-3
TGTGCCACCAGCGGCCCGGGACTAGGAGTGACCGGGGAGCTGTTTTTT	CATSGPGLGVTGELFF	TRBD2	TRBV15	-	TRBJ2-2
TGTGCCAGCAGTCGCCCCCCAATGGCGGTAGCGGGAGGGAATACGCAGTATTTT	CASSRPPMAVAGGNTQYF	TRBD2	TRBV27	-	TRBJ2-3
TGCAGTGCTACAAACCCAGGGACAGCGGGCGAGACCCAGTACTTC	CSATNPGTAGETQYF	-	TRBV20-1	-	TRBJ2-5
TGCAGTGCTCGATACACAGATACGCAGTATTTT	CSARYTDTQYF	-	TRBV20-1	few	TRBJ2-3
TGTGCCAGCAGGCGGGGGACAGGGGGCTACTACGAGCAGTACTTC	CASRRGTGGYYEQYF	TRBD1	TRBV6-8	-	TRBJ2-7
TGCGCCAGCAGCTTGGATTGGGGGAGTCAGCCCCAGCATTTT	CASSLDWGSQPQHF	-	TRBV5-1	few	TRBJ1-5
TGCGCCAGCAGCCTAGAAGCCAGATACAATGAGCAGTTCTTC	CASSLEARYNEQFF	-	TRBV5-1	-	TRBJ2-1
TGTGCCAGCCGTGGGGTTGAGCAGTTCTTC	CASRGVEQFF	-	TRBV2	few	TRBJ2-1
TGTGCCAGCAGCAAGAGGCTTCAAGAGACCCAGTACTTC	CASSKRLQETQYF	-	TRBV4-2	many	TRBJ2-5
TGTGCCAGCAGCCAAGATGGTACCACAGGGGGCATGGGGACTGAAGCTTTCTTT	CASSQDGTTGGMGTEAFF	TRBD1	TRBV4-2	few	TRBJ1-1
TGTGCCAGCAGTTGGGGTGGAAGCAAAAACATTCAGTACTTC	CASSWGGSKNIQYF	-	TRBV12-3/TRBV12-4	many	TRBJ2-4
TGTGCCAGCGCCCCCTATAGCAATCAGCCCCAGCATTTT	CASAPYSNQPQHF	-	TRBV27	-	TRBJ1-5
TGTGCCAGTAGTCGGGTACTGAACACCGGGGAGCTGTTTTTT	CASSRVLNTGELFF	-	TRBV19	few	TRBJ2-2
TGTGCCAGCAGCTTAGATACAACGGGAGAAAAACTGTTTTTT	CASSLDTTGEKLFF	-	TRBV7-2	few	TRBJ1-4
TGTGCCAGCAGCTCGAAAGAGTCAAGGTACACTGAAGCTTTCTTT	CASSSKESRYTEAFF	-	TRBV7-2	many	TRBJ1-1
TGTGCCAGCAGCTTAGGTCTGCATCCCCAAGAGACCCAGTACTTC	CASSLGLHPQETQYF	-	TRBV7-9	-	TRBJ2-5
TGTGCCAGCAGCTTAGCATCAGGGTTTGAGCAGTACTTC	CASSLASGFEQYF	-	TRBV7-2	many	TRBJ2-7
TGTGCCAGCAGGGATTCGTGGGGCCTGGGCACCGGGGAGCTGTTTTTT	CASRDSWGLGTGELFF	-	TRBV12-3/TRBV12-4	-	TRBJ2-2
TGTGCCACCAGCAGAGCCGGGTTAGGAGAAGCTTTCTTT	CATSRAGLGEAFF	-	TRBV15	few	TRBJ1-1
TGTGCCAGCGGTGGGCGGACTAGTCTGGCAGATACGCAGTATTTT	CASGGRTSLADTQYF	TRBD2	TRBV19	-	TRBJ2-3
TGTGCCAGCAGAGAATTACAAGCTTCAGATACGCAGTATTTT	CASRELQASDTQYF	-	TRBV7-8	many	TRBJ2-3
TGTGCCAGCAGCGAAGCTAATGAAAAACTGTTTTTT	CASSEANEKLFF	-	TRBV12-3/TRBV12-4	few	TRBJ1-4
TGTGCCAGCAGTTACATCGGTAGCGGGAGTTGGAGTGGTACGCAGTATTTT	CASSYIGSGSWSGTQYF	TRBD2	TRBV6-5	-	TRBJ2-3
TGCGCCAGTCTTAGCTCCTACGAGCAGTACTTC	CASLSSYEQYF	-	TRBV10-2	few	TRBJ2-7
TGTGCCAGCAGCCTCGGGGCGGGGGTTTATAGCAATCAGCCCCAGCATTTT	CASSLGAGVYSNQPQHF	-	TRBV12-3/TRBV12-4	few	TRBJ1-5
TGCAGTGCTAAACCTTACGAGCAGTACTTC	CSAKPYEQYF	-	TRBV20-1	-	TRBJ2-7
TGTGCCAGCAGTTCAACCGGGACAGGGCCGGGCTACACCTTC	CASSSTGTGPGYTF	TRBD1	TRBV28	-	TRBJ1-2
TGTGCCAGCAGCTTACAGGTCACAGATACGCAGTATTTT	CASSLQVTDTQYF	-	TRBV7-2	many	TRBJ2-3
TGTGCCAGTAATACAGGGGGCGGGTTTCAGCCCCAGCATTTT	CASNTGGGFQPQHF	TRBD1	TRBV19	-	TRBJ1-5
TGTGCCAGCATTGTAGCGGGAGGGCCGTTGCGCCATGAGCAGTTCTTC	CASIVAGGPLRHEQFF	TRBD2	TRBV2	-	TRBJ2-1
TGTGCCAGCAGCCCTCAGGGGGGATTTCTGAACACTGAAGCTTTCTTT	CASSPQGGFLNTEAFF	TRBD1	TRBV9	-	TRBJ1-1
TGCAGTGCTAGGTTGCTAGCGGGGGCTAGCTCCTACAATGAGCAGTTCTTC	CSARLLAGASSYNEQFF	TRBD2	TRBV20-1	-	TRBJ2-1
TGTGCCAGCAGCTTCGACCTCCGGGGCCCGTGGACCGGGGAGCTGTTTTTT	CASSFDLRGPWTGELFF	-	TRBV7-2	many	TRBJ2-2